Presented here are 22 T cell receptor beta chains from one specimen sequenced in a study of blood T cell repertoires in COVID-19. The protocol was immunoSEQ multiplex PCR, while the TCRdb copy is restricted to in-frame clones and leaves out a portion. Of about 200,000 clones detected, around nine tenths appear once; the ten largest clones hold 5% to 7.5%. The sequenced sample consisted of peripheral blood. The receptors come from a woman in her thirties or forties who had recovered from COVID-19.

This chain links TRBV25-1 with TRBJ1-1; TRBD1 agrees at 7 bases. CDR3 length equals 14 residues. Losses at the gene ends were 9 bases for V and 3 bases for J; bases not matched to a gene: 10. The germline CDR1 and CDR2 sequences are MGHDK and SYGVNS. CDR3 nucleotides: TGTGCCAGTGAATCGACAGGGAAGTACACTGAAGCTTTCTTT. It codes for CASESTGKYTEAFF.

The rearrangement joins TRBV10-3 to TRBJ1-1, with D tentatively TRBD1 (5 bases). There are 14 residues in the CDR3. Germline-derived CDR1 and CDR2 are ENHRY and SYGVKD. V shed 8 bases and J shed 1 base, with 14 bases lying between them. In DNA form, the CDR3 reads TGTGCCATCGCGGTTGGGGCAGAGAACACTGAAGCTTTCTTT. Protein product: CAIAVGAENTEAFF.

The gene calls are TRBV29-1 and TRBJ2-5; 7 positions agree with TRBD2. The CDR3 consists of 14 residues. V lost 4 bases, J lost 5 bases, and 10 bases stayed unmatched. The germline gives CDR1 SQVTM, CDR2 ANQGSEA. The CDR3 loop is CSVGVVGGLETQYF. CDR3 in DNA: TGCAGCGTTGGGGTAGTGGGAGGGTTGGAGACCCAGTACTTC.

Of note for this clone: Germline is not matched at one junction end, which may reflect a read error. The V call is TRBV5-5, the J call TRBJ2-7; D is unresolved. In germline, CDR1 is SGHKS, CDR2 YYEKEE (reference sequence). The CDR3 is 13 residues long. CDR3 residues: CASSPEASRRKDF. The CDR3 DNA reads as TGTGCCAGCAGCCCGGAAGCTAGTCGCCGCAAGGATTTC.

The V gene is TRBV2, the J gene TRBJ1-1; TRBD1 aligns across 12 bases. From germline, CDR1 is SNHLY and CDR2 FYNNEI. This CDR3 region has 14 residues. Losses at the gene ends were 8 bases for V and 4 bases for J; bases not matched to a gene: 5. CDR3 residues: CASEGQGAGTEAFF. DNA of the CDR3: TGTGCCAGCGAGGGACAGGGGGCCGGCACTGAAGCTTTCTTT.

This rearrangement joins TRBV7-9 to TRBJ2-1; 11 nucleotides line up with TRBD2. CDR1 is SEHNR, CDR2 FQNEAQ, per germline (reference sequence). This CDR3 is 15 amino acids long. V trimming: 5 bases; J trimming: 7 bases; junction bases outside the gene matches: 7. CDR3 bases: TGTGCCAGCAGCCCTACTAGCGGGAGTCGGAATGAGCAGTTCTTC. Its protein product is CASSPTSGSRNEQFF.

The V and J genes are TRBV2 and TRBJ1-1, with 8 bases lining up with TRBD1. CDR1 SNHLY and CDR2 FYNNEI come from the germline V gene. The V gene end was trimmed by 6 bases and the J gene end by 0 bases; junction bases not matched to a gene: 3. This CDR3 comprises 14 residues. CDR3: CASSPDRVNTEAFF. DNA of the CDR3: TGTGCCAGCAGCCCGGACAGGGTGAACACTGAAGCTTTCTTT.

The chain joins TRBV9 to TRBJ2-3; D unclear. The CDR3 consists of 15 residues. CDR1 is SGDLS and CDR2 is YYNGEE in the germline V gene. V lost 6 bases to trimming and J lost 0 bases, with 14 bases between them. CDR3 loop: CASKSGGASTDTQYF. The CDR3 DNA follows: TGTGCCAGCAAGTCTGGCGGAGCTAGCACAGATACGCAGTATTTT.

V usage is TRBV18 and J usage is TRBJ1-5; D unclear. Germline CDR1 is KGHSH and CDR2 is LQKENI. The CDR3 consists of 13 residues. V gave up 3 bases and J gave up 5 bases, with 8 bases separating them. The CDR3 sequence: CASSPTKDQPQHF. The CDR3 region has the DNA TGTGCCAGCTCACCGACTAAAGATCAGCCCCAGCATTTT.

This clone was seen a single time. V usage is TRBV4-2 and J usage is TRBJ2-3, with TRBD1 identical over 10 bases. Germline V lookup: CDR1 LGHNA, CDR2 YNFKEQ. This CDR3 contains 19 residues. The trim removed 0 bases at V and 0 bases at J, leaving 9 bases unmatched. CDR3 coding DNA: TGTGCCAGCAGCCAAGACCCGGGACAGGGGTATCCTAGCACAGATACGCAGTATTTT. Its protein is CASSQDPGQGYPSTDTQYF.

V is TRBV6-2 or TRBV6-3 and J is TRBJ2-1; TRBD1 agrees at 10 bases. CDR3 size: 16 residues. Germline V gene sequence: CDR1 MNHEY, CDR2 SVGEGT. V was pared by 0 bases and J by 9 bases, with 8 bases of the junction left unmatched. CDR3 sequence (DNA): TGTGCCAGCAGTTACTCGGTGGGACAGGGGTTCAGTGAGCAGTTCTTC. Its translation: CASSYSVGQGFSEQFF.

This clone came up a few times. The same CDR3 also results from other DNA sequences found in this sample. The CDR3 loop is CASSYDSNYGYTF. The DNA for the CDR3 is TGTGCCAGCAGTTACGACAGTAACTATGGCTACACCTTC. The J gene is TRBJ1-2, the V gene TRBV6-5, with D perhaps matching TRBD1 (5 bases). The CDR3 has 13 residues. The ends were cut back, 2 bases at V and 1 base at J, with 5 bases in the middle. The germline gives CDR1 MNHEY, CDR2 SVGAGI.

The V gene is TRBV5-1, the J gene TRBJ2-1, with a tentative D call TRBD2 (6 bases). Trimming took 0 bases from V and 10 from J, leaving 14 bases between them. CDR1 is SGHRS, CDR2 YFSETQ, per germline. This CDR3 has 14 amino acids. The CDR3 region has the DNA TGCGCCAGCAGCTTGGCCGGGACTGAATACGAGCAGTTCTTC. It is translated as CASSLAGTEYEQFF.

The CDR3 DNA is TGTGCCAGCAGCCGCTGGGACAGGGAGCCTGGGGCCAACGTCCTGACTTTC. Its protein is CASSRWDREPGANVLTF. The V and J genes are TRBV7-3 and TRBJ2-6, with 9 bases lining up with TRBD1. The V gene's germline CDR1 is SGHTA and CDR2 FQGTGA. The CDR3 covers 17 residues. V lost 5 bases and J lost 2; bases outside the gene matches: 7.

The chain recombines TRBV30 with TRBJ2-3; 8 bases fit TRBD2. The ends lost 2 bases at V and 4 bases at J; junction bases unmatched: 5. Germline V gene sequence: CDR1 GTSNPN, CDR2 SVGIG (reference sequence). This CDR3 spans 14 amino acids. The CDR3 DNA sequence: TGTGCCTGGAGTCAAGCGGGAGTGCCAGATACGCAGTATTTT. Residues: CAWSQAGVPDTQYF.

V and J are TRBV19 and TRBJ1-1; 8 nucleotides agree with TRBD1. This CDR3 has 14 residues. Per germline, CDR1 LNHDA and CDR2 SQIVND (reference sequence). V shed 3 bases, J shed 3 bases, and the junction held 3 bases outside the gene matches. CDR3 coding DNA: TGTGCCAGTAGTATGAACAGGGGGTACACTGAAGCTTTCTTT. This sequence encodes CASSMNRGYTEAFF. Variable domain in full (rest from reference TRBV19 and TRBJ1-1): DGGITQSPKYLFRKEGQNVTLSCEQNLNHDAMYWYRQDPGQGLRLIYYSQIVNDFQKGDIAEGYSVSREKKESFPLTVTSAQKNPTAFYLCASSMNRGYTEAFFGQGTRLTVV.

The CDR3 DNA sequence: TGTGCCAGCAGTTATTCGAAGGGGGCGGGATACGAGCAGTACTTC. It yields the protein CASSYSKGAGYEQYF. The chain uses TRBV6-5 and TRBJ2-7; TRBD1 is a possible D gene (7 bases). From germline, CDR1 is MNHEY and CDR2 SVGAGI. This CDR3 has 15 amino acids. The V gene lost 3 bases and the J gene lost 4 bases, with 16 bases spanning the gap.

The V call is TRBV9, the J call TRBJ2-7; TRBD2 matches 8 bases. V lost 0 bases and J lost 4; bases outside the gene matches: 6. CDR1 and CDR2 from the germline V gene are SGDLS and YYNGEE. The length of the CDR3 is 15 residues. This chain's CDR3 is CASSVGAGAMYEQYF. For the CDR3, the DNA is TGTGCCAGCAGCGTAGGAGCGGGAGCAATGTACGAGCAGTACTTC. Full variable domain (remainder filled in from reference TRBV9 and TRBJ2-7): DSGVTQTPKHLITATGQRVTLRCSPRSGDLSVYWYQQSLDQGLQFLIQYYNGEERAKGNILERFSAQQFPDLHSELNLSSLELGDSALYFCASSVGAGAMYEQYFGPGTRLTVT.

The chain links TRBV3-1 (or the pseudogene TRBV3-2) to TRBJ1-2; D ambiguous. Germline assignment: CDR1 LGHDT and CDR2 YNNKEL (reference sequence). This CDR3 has 13 amino acids. V was trimmed by 1 base and J by 3 bases, leaving 6 bases between them. In DNA, the CDR3 is TGTGCCAGCAGCCAAGCCAGCGACTATGGCTACACCTTC. Residues: CASSQASDYGYTF.

The rearrangement links TRBV5-5 to TRBJ1-2, with a possible D match to TRBD1 (6 bases). Trimming took 4 bases from V and 4 from J, leaving 17 bases between them. The length of the CDR3 is 15 residues. Germline CDR1 SGHKS, CDR2 YYEKEE (reference sequence). The DNA of the CDR3 is TGTGCCAGCAGCCGAGAGCCAGGACAGACCTATGGCTACACCTTC. Its protein is CASSREPGQTYGYTF. The full variable domain, with the rest looked up from reference TRBV5-5 and TRBJ1-2, is DAGVTQSPTHLIKTRGQQVTLRCSPISGHKSVSWYQQVLGQGPQFIFQYYEKEERGRGNFPDRFSARQFPNYSSELNVNALLLGDSALYLCASSREPGQTYGYTFGSGTRLTVV.

The V gene is TRBV4-2, the J gene TRBJ1-4; possible D gene TRBD1, 5 bases. The germline V gene has CDR1 LGHNA and CDR2 YNFKEQ. V lost 0 bases and J lost 8, with 16 bases in between. This CDR3 is 16 amino acids long. CDR3 residues: CASSQELRRGWEKLFF. CDR3 bases: TGTGCCAGCAGCCAAGAATTACGGCGGGGCTGGGAAAAACTGTTTTTT.

The chain uses TRBV15 and TRBJ1-1, with D possibly matching TRBD1 (5 bases). CDR1 LNHNV and CDR2 YYDKDF come from the germline V gene (reference sequence). V shed 2 bases and J shed 1 base, with 8 bases lying between them. This CDR3 is built from 14 residues. CDR3 DNA: TGTGCCACCAGCAGACCACAGGCGAACACTGAAGCTTTCTTT. Translating gives CATSRPQANTEAFF.